This TCR beta chain was profiled in a study of shared clonotypes between healthy human individuals. Between the trimmed V and J ends, which lost 4 bases and 1 base, there was a span of 10 bases. Germline-derived CDR1 and CDR2 are SGHRS and YFSETQ. CDR3 length equals 14 residues. The table came from immunoSEQ multiplex PCR; TCRdb's copy has only in-frame clones and leaves some out. The top ten hold 0.89% of the sample, which has some 1.1 million clones, roughly 80% seen once. Material: memory CD4+ T cells from PBMCs. Subset defined: CD45RA-negative fraction. The chain joins TRBV5-1 to TRBJ2-3; D is unclear. This TCR was recovered from a man in his late teens or twenties in good health. Some clones in this sample may be carry-over from other donors' samples. The CDR3 DNA reads as TGCGCCAGCAGCATAACCGCCCGCACAGATACGCAGTATTTT. This translates into CASSITARTDTQYF.